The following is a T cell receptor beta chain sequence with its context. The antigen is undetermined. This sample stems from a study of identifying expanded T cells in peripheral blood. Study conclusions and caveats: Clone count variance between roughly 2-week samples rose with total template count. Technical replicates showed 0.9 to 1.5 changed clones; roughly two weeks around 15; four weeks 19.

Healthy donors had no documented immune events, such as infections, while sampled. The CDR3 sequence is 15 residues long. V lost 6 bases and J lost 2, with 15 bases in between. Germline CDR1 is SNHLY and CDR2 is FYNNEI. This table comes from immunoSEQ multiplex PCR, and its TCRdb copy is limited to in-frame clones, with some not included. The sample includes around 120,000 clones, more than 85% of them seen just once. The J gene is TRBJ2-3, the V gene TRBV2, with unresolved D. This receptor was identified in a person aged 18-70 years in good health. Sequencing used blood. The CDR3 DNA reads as TGTGCCAGCAGCCCATACACCGCCTACACAGATACGCAGTATTTT. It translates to CASSPYTAYTDTQYF.